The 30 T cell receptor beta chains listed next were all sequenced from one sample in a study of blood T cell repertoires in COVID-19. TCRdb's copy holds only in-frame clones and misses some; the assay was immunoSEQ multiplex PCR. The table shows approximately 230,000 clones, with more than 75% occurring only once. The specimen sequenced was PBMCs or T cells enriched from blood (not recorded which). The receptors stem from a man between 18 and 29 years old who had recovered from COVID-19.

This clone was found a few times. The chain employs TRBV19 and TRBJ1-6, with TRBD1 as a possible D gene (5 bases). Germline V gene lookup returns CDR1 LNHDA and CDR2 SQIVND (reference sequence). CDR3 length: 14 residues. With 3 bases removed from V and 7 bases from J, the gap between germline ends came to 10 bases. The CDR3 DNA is TGTGCCAGTAGTATCACAGGCGAAAATTCACCCCTCCACTTT. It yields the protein CASSITGENSPLHF. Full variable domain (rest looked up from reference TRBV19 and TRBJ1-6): DGGITQSPKYLFRKEGQNVTLSCEQNLNHDAMYWYRQDPGQGLRLIYYSQIVNDFQKGDIAEGYSVSREKKESFPLTVTSAQKNPTAFYLCASSITGENSPLHFGNGTRLTVT.

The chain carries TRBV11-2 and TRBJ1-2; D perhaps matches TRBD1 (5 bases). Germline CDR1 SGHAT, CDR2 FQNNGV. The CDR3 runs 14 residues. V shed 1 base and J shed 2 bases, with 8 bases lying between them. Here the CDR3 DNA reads TGTGCCAGCAGCTTAGGGGGGGGAAACTATGGCTACACCTTC. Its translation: CASSLGGGNYGYTF.

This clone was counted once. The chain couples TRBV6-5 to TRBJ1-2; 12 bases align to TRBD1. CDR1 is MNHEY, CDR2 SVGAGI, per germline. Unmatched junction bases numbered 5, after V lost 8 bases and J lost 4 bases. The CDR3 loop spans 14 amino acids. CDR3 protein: CASRGTGGAYGYTF. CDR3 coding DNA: TGTGCCAGCCGAGGGACAGGGGGCGCCTATGGCTACACCTTC.

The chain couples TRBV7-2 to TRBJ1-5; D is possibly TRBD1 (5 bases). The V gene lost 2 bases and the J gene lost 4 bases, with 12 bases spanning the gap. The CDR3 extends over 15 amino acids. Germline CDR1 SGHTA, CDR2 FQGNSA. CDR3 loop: CASSLSFGGNQPQHF. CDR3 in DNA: TGTGCCAGCAGCTTATCTTTTGGGGGGAATCAGCCCCAGCATTTT. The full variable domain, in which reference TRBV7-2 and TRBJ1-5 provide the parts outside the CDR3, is GAGVSQSPSNKVTEKGKDVELRCDPISGHTALYWYRQSLGQGLEFLIYFQGNSAPDKSGLPSDRFSAERTGGSVSTLTIQRTQQEDSAVYLCASSLSFGGNQPQHFGDGTRLSIL.

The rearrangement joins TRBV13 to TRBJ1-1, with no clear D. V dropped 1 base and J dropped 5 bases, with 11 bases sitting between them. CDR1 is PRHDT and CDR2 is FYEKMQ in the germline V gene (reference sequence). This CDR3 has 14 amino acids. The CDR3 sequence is CASSLVQLRTEAFF. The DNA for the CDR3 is TGTGCCAGCAGCTTAGTCCAGTTGAGGACTGAAGCTTTCTTT. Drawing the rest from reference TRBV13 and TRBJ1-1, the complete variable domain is AAGVIQSPRHLIKEKRETATLKCYPIPRHDTVYWYQQGPGQDPQFLISFYEKMQSDKGSIPDRFSAQQFSDYHSELNMSSLELGDSALYFCASSLVQLRTEAFFGQGTRLTVV.

The CDR3 sequence is CASSFAGSTGELFF. DNA for the CDR3: TGCGCCAGCAGCTTCGCGGGGAGCACCGGGGAGCTGTTTTTT. The chain combines TRBV5-1 with TRBJ2-2, with D maybe TRBD2 (6 bases). CDR1 SGHRS and CDR2 YFSETQ come from the germline V gene. The CDR3 covers 14 residues. V was clipped by 2 bases and J by 4 bases, with 9 bases between them.

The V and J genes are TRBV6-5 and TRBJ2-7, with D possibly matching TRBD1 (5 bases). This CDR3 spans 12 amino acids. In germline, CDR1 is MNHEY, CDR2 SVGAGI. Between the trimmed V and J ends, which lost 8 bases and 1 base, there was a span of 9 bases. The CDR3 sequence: CASWGLSYEQYF. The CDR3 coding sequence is TGTGCCAGCTGGGGCCTTTCCTACGAGCAGTACTTC.

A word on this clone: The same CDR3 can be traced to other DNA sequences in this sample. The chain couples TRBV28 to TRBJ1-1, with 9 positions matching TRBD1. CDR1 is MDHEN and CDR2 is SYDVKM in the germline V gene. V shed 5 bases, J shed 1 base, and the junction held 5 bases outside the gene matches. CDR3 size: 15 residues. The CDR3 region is CASSPPGQGNTEAFF. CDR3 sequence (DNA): TGTGCCAGCAGTCCCCCGGGACAGGGGAACACTGAAGCTTTCTTT.

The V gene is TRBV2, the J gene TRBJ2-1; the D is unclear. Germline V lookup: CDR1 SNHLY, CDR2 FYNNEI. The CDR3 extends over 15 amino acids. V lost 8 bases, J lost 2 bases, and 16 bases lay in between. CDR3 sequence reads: CASAIAELTYNEQFF. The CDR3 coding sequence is TGTGCCAGCGCCATAGCAGAACTTACCTACAATGAGCAGTTCTTC. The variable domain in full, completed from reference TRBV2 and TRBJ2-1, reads EPEVTQTPSHQVTQMGQEVILRCVPISNHLYFYWYRQILGQKVEFLVSFYNNEISEKSEIFDDQFSVERPDGSNFTLKIRSTKLEDSAMYFCASAIAELTYNEQFFGPGTRLTVL.

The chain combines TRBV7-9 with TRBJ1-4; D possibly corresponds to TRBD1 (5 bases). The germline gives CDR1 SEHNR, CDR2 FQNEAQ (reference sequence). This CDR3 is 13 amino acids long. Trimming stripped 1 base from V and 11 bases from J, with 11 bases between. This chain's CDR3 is CASSLVENRKLFF. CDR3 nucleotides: TGTGCCAGCAGCTTAGTAGAAAACAGGAAACTGTTTTTT.

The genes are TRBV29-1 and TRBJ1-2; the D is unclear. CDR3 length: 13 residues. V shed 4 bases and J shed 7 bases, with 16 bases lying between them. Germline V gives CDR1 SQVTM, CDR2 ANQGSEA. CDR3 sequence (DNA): TGCAGCGTTGCTCCCGACACAGTTAGTGGCTACACCTTC. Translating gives CSVAPDTVSGYTF.

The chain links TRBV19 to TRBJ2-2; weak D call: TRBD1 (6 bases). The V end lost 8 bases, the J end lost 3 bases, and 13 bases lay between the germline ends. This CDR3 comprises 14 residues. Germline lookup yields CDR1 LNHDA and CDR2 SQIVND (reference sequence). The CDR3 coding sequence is TGTGCCAGTCGGACAGAAAGTCACACCGGGGAGCTGTTTTTT. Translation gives CASRTESHTGELFF.

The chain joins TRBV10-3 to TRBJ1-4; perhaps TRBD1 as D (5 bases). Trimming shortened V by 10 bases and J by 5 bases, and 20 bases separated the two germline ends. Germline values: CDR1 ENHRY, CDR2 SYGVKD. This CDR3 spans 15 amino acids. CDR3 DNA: TGTGCCACCGCAATTACGACAGAGGTGAATGAAAAACTGTTTTTT. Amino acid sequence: CATAITTEVNEKLFF.

In DNA form, the CDR3 reads TGTGCCAGCAGTGCACAGGGTGTCACTGAAGCTTTCTTT. Protein: CASSAQGVTEAFF. The V call is TRBV2, the J call TRBJ1-1, with a tentative D call TRBD1 (6 bases). The CDR3 is 13 amino acids. From germline, CDR1 is SNHLY and CDR2 FYNNEI. V was clipped by 4 bases and J by 4 bases, with 10 bases between them.

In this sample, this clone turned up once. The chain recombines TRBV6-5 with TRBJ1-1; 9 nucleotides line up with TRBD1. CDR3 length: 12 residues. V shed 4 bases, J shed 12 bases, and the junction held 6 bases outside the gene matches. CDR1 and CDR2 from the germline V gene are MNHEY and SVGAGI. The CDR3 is CASSSNRGLSFF. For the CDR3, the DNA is TGTGCCAGCAGTTCGAACAGGGGGCTCTCTTTCTTT.

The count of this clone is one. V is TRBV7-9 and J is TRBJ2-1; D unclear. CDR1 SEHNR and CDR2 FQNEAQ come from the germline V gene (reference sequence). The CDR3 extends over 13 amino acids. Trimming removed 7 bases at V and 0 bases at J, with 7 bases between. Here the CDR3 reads CASIEPSYNEQFF. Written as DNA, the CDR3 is TGTGCCAGCATTGAGCCCTCCTACAATGAGCAGTTCTTC.

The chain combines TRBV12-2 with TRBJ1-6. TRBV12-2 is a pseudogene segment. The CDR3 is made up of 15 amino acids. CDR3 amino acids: CASRLCEGYNSPLHF. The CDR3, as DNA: TGTGCAAGTCGCTTATGCGAGGGCTATAATTCACCCCTCCACTTT.

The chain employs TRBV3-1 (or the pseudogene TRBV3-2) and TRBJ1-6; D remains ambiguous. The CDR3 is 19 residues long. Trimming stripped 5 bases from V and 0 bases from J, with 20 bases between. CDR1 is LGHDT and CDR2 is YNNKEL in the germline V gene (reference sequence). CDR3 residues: CASSSEWNSRSSYNSPLHF. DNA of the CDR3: TGTGCCAGCAGCTCGGAGTGGAACTCCCGGAGCTCCTATAATTCACCCCTCCACTTT.

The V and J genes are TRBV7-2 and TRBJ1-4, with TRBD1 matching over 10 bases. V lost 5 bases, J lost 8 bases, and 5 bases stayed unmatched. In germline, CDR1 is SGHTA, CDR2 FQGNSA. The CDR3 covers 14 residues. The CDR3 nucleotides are TGTGCCAGCAGCGTACAGGGACAGGGGGAAAAACTGTTTTTT. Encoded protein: CASSVQGQGEKLFF.

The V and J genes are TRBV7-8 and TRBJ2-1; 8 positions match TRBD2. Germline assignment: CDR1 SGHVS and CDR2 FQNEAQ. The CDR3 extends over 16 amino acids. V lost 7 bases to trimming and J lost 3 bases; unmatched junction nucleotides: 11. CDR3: CASTQGGLAGYNEQFF. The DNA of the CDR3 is TGTGCCAGCACACAAGGAGGTCTAGCGGGCTACAATGAGCAGTTCTTC.

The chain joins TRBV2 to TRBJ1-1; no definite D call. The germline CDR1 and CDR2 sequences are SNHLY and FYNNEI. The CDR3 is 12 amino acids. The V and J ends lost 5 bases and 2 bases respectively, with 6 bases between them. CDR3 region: CASSLSNTEAFF. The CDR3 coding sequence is TGTGCCAGCAGTCTAAGTAACACTGAAGCTTTCTTT. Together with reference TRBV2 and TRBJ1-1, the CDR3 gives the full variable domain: EPEVTQTPSHQVTQMGQEVILRCVPISNHLYFYWYRQILGQKVEFLVSFYNNEISEKSEIFDDQFSVERPDGSNFTLKIRSTKLEDSAMYFCASSLSNTEAFFGQGTRLTVV.

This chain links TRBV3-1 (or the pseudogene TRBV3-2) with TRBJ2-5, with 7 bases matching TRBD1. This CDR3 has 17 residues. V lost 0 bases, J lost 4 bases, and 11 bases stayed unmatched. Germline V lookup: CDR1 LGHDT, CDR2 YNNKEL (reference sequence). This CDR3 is CASSQESRTGLLETQYF. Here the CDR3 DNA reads TGTGCCAGCAGCCAAGAGAGCCGGACAGGCCTCCTAGAGACCCAGTACTTC.

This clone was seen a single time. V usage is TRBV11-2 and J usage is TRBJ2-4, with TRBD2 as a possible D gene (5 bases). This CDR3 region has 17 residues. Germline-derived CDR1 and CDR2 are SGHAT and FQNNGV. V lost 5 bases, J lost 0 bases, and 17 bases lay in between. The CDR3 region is CASSQRSGSLAKNIQYF. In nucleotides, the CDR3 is TGTGCCAGCAGCCAGAGGTCGGGATCTCTAGCCAAAAACATTCAGTACTTC.

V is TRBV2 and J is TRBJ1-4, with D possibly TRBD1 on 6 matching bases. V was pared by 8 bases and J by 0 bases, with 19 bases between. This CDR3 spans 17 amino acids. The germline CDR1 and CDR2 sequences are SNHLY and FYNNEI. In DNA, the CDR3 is TGTGCCAGCGGGGGCGGGGGACACACTGCAACTAATGAAAAACTGTTTTTT. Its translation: CASGGGGHTATNEKLFF.

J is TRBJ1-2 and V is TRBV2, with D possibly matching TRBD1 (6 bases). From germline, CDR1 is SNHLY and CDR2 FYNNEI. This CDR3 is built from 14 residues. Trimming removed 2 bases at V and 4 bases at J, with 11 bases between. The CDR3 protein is CASSELGAGYGYTF. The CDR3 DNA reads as TGTGCCAGCAGTGAATTGGGGGCAGGCTATGGCTACACCTTC.

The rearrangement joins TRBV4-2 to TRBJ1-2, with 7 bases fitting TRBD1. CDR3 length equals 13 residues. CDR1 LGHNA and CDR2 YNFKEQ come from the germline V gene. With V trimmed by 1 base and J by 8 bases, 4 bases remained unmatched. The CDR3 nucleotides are TGTGCCAGCAGCCAAGCGTCAGGGGGAGGCTACACCTTC. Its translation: CASSQASGGGYTF.

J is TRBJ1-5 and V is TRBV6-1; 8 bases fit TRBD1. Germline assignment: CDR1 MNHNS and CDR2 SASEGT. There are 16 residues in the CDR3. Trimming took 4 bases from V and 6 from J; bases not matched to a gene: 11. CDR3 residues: CASSGPLTGGFQPQHF. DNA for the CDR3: TGTGCCAGCAGTGGCCCTCTCACAGGGGGTTTTCAGCCCCAGCATTTT.

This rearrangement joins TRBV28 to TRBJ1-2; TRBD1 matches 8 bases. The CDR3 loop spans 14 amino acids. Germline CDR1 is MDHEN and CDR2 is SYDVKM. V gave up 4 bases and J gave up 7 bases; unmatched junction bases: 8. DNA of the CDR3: TGTGCCAGCAGTTCAGCCGGGACAGGAGGTGGCTACACCTTC. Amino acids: CASSSAGTGGGYTF.

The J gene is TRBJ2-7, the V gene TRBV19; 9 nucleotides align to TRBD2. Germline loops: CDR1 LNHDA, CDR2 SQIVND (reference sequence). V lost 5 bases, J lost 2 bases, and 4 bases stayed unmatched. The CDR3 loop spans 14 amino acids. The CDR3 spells CASSELAGPYEQYF. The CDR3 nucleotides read TGTGCCAGTAGTGAACTAGCGGGTCCCTACGAGCAGTACTTC.

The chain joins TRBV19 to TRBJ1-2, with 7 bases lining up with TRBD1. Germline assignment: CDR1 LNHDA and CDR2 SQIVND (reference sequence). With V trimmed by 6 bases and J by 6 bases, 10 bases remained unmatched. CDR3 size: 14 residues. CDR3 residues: CASRNTGVKDGYTF. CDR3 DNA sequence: TGTGCCAGTAGGAATACAGGGGTTAAGGATGGCTACACCTTC.